This T cell receptor beta chain was observed in a study of cytomegalovirus exposure and HLA in healthy donors. Study as a whole: Early released data had about 80 million unique TCRs, all coming from HLA-typed donors. Study-level results: Association with HLA alleles at 0.05 false discovery rate was found for approximately 18,000 TCR beta sequences in a later analysis. The number of N-insertions in an Asian-associated ancestry cluster was reportedly below the 666-donor mean in a later analysis. In an earlier analysis, productive rearrangement rates for most beta V segments clustered near 87% or 30%.

The trim removed 5 bases at V and 5 bases at J, leaving 12 bases unmatched. This CDR3 is 16 amino acids long. Per the germline V gene, CDR1 is MDHEN and CDR2 is SYDVKM. Vbeta (60) and Jbeta (13) primers were used in the PCR. Sequenced by immunoSEQ multiplex PCR; TCRdb stores in-frame clones only, minus some. Here the sample spans approximately 120,000 clones, around 73% being singletons. Note on this clone: The antigen is not known.

The specimen was PBMCs. This sequence was found in a man in his thirties or forties in good health and CMV-seropositive. The rearrangement joins TRBV28 to TRBJ1-1, with TRBD1 matching 9 bases. The CDR3 nucleotides are TGTGCCAGCAGTCCGCAGGGACAGGGAAGTCGAACTGAAGCTTTCTTT. Encoded protein: CASSPQGQGSRTEAFF.